This TCR beta chain was captured by sequencing in a study of Ad26.COV2.S vaccination and SARS-CoV-2 variants. Turning to the study itself: Doses of Ad26.COV2.S were injected into muscle once or twice, 56 days apart.

This clone was found a few times. Its antigen is undetermined. Treatment indicated: around 19 received Ad26.COV2.S at low or high dose, single or two shots; roughly five received placebo; per-sample allocation not given. On day 63 after the first injection, vaccine and placebo recipients gave samples. The donor was a Boston adult aged 18-55 years. The study, taken as a whole, reports: Responses of spike-specific T cells (both CD8+ and CD4+) reportedly showed substantial breadth after vaccination. Spike-specific TCR breadth in vaccine recipients exceeded that seen in placebo recipients.

TCRdb keeps only in-frame clones here, not all; method: immunoSEQ multiplex PCR. The sample carries approximately 410,000 clones, around 89% recorded once. Here the sequenced sample was peripheral blood, taken in a trial of Ad26.COV2.S vaccine versus placebo. The source is a person aged 18-65 years who received the Ad26.COV2.S COVID-19 vaccine or a placebo.

Here the CDR3 DNA reads TGTGCCAGCAGGAACGGCCGCGGACAGGGTAGCAATCAGCCCCAGCATTTT. This encodes CASRNGRGQGSNQPQHF. This sequence joins TRBV28 and TRBJ1-5, with 8 bases that match TRBD1. In germline, CDR1 is MDHEN, CDR2 SYDVKM. The CDR3 extends over 17 amino acids. V lost 6 bases to trimming and J lost 0 bases; unmatched junction nucleotides: 10.